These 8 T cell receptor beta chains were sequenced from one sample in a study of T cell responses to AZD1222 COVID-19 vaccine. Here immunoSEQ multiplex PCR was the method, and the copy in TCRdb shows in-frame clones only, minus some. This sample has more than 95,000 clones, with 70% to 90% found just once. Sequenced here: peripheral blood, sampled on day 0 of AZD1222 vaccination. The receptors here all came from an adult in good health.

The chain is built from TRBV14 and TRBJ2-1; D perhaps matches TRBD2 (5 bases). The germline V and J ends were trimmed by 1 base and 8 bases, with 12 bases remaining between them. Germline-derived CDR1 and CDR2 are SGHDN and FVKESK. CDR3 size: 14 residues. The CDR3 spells CASSQVGSGYEQFF. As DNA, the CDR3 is TGTGCCAGCAGCCAAGTGGGGAGTGGCTATGAGCAGTTCTTC.

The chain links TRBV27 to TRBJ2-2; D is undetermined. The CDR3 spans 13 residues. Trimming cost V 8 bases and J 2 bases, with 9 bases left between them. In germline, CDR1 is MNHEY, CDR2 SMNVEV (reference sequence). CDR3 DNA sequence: TGTGCCAGCCTACGAGATAACACCGGGGAGCTGTTTTTT. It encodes CASLRDNTGELFF.

Written as DNA, the CDR3 is TGTGCCAGCAGCTTCAGACATTCTCAAGGGGGGTTATACGAGCAGTACTTC. Translation gives CASSFRHSQGGLYEQYF. This chain uses TRBV11-2 with TRBJ2-7, with D perhaps matching TRBD1 or TRBD2 (6 bases each). Looked up from germline, CDR1 is SGHAT and CDR2 is FQNNGV. This CDR3 region has 17 residues. Trimming took 3 bases from V and 4 from J, leaving 22 bases between them.

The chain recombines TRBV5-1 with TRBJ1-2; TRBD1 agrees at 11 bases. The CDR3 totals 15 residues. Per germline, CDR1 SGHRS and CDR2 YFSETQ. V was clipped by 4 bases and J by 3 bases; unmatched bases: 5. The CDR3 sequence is CASSPGQGAYYGYTF. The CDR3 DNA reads TGCGCCAGCAGCCCTGGACAGGGGGCGTACTATGGCTACACCTTC.

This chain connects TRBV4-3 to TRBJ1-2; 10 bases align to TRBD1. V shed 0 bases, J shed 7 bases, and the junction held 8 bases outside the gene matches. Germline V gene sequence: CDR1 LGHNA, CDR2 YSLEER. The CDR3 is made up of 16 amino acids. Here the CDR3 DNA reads TGCGCCAGCAGCCAAGAGCCCCGACAGGGGGCGGGTGGCTACACCTTC. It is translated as CASSQEPRQGAGGYTF.

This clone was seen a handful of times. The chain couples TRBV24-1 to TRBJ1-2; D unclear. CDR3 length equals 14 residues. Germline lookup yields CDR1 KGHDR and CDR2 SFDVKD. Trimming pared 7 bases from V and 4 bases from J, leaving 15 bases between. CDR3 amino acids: CATSGAGSFYGYTF. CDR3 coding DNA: TGTGCCACCAGCGGCGCAGGCTCCTTCTATGGCTACACCTTC.

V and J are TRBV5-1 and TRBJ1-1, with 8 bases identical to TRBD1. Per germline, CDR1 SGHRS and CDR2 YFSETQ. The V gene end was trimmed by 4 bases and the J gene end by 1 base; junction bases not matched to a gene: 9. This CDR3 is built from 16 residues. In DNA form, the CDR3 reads TGCGCCAGCAGCGCCCGACAGGGGAAGCAGAACACTGAAGCTTTCTTT. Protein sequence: CASSARQGKQNTEAFF.

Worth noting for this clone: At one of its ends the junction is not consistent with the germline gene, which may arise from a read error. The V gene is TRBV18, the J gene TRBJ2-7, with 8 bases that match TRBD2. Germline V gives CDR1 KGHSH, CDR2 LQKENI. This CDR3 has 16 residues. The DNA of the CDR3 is TGTGCCAGCTCACCTGGACTAGCTGGGGGCTCCCACGAGCAGTACTTC. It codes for CASSPGLAGGSHEQYF.